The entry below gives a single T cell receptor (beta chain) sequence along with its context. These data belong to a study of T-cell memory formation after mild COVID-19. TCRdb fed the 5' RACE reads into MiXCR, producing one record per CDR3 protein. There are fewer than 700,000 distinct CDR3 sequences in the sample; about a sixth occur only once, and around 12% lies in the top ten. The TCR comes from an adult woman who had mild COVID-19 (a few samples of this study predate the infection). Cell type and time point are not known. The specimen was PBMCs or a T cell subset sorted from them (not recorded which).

CDR3 nucleotides: TGCAGTGCTAGCCCGGGACAGGGGTACACTGAAGCTTTCTTT. Translating gives CSASPGQGYTEAFF. The chain uses TRBV20-1 and TRBJ1-1, with TRBD1 matching over 10 bases. The trim removed 3 bases at V and 3 bases at J, leaving 4 bases unmatched. Germline CDR1 reads DFQATT; CDR2 reads SNEGSKA (reference sequence). The CDR3 consists of 14 residues.